Listed below are T cell receptor beta chains from one sample, sequenced in a study of blood T cell repertoires in COVID-19. Assay: immunoSEQ multiplex PCR; the TCRdb copy retains only in-frame clones and omits some. The data contain about 140,000 clones, around nine tenths of them singletons. Sequencing used peripheral blood. The receptors derive from a man aged 45-65 years with active or convalescent COVID-19. Both conserved end residues are part of each CDR3. A D gene is named only where the DNA matches it firmly. Clone size is not always given. Where it is, it says once, few, many or a class for expanded clones.

v_gene,d_gene,abundance,j_gene,CDR3aa,CDR3nt
TRBV9,TRBD1,-,TRBJ1-4,CASSVAGGTNEKLFF,TGTGCCAGCAGCGTAGCAGGGGGTACTAATGAAAAACTGTTTTTT
TRBV27,TRBD1,-,TRBJ2-7,CASSFGAGGYEQYF,TGTGCCAGCAGTTTCGGAGCAGGGGGTTACGAGCAGTACTTC
TRBV28,-,-,TRBJ1-5,CAIRQNSNQPQHF,TGTGCCATTAGACAGAATAGCAATCAGCCCCAGCATTTT
TRBV11-2,TRBD1,-,TRBJ2-7,CASRRTGGYEQYF,TGTGCCAGCAGAAGGACAGGGGGCTACGAGCAGTACTTC
TRBV28,-,once,TRBJ1-1,CASSQGMMNTEAFF,TGTGCCAGCAGTCAGGGGATGATGAACACTGAAGCTTTCTTT
TRBV27,-,-,TRBJ2-7,CASSLSPGSSYEQYF,TGTGCCAGCAGTTTATCCCCAGGAAGCTCCTACGAGCAGTACTTC
TRBV6-2/TRBV6-3,TRBD1,few,TRBJ2-7,CASSFRRGGQGVHEQYF,TGTGCCAGCAGTTTCCGACGCGGGGGACAGGGGGTCCACGAGCAGTACTTC
TRBV7-2,-,-,TRBJ2-3,CASSLDGRGFSTDTQYF,TGTGCCAGCAGCTTAGACGGCAGGGGATTTAGCACAGATACGCAGTATTTT
TRBV24-1,-,-,TRBJ1-5,CATSDPTGDSNQPQHF,TGTGCCACCAGTGATCCGACAGGAGATAGCAATCAGCCCCAGCATTTT
TRBV4-2,TRBD2,once,TRBJ2-7,CASSRQGKREIFYEQYF,TGTGCCAGCAGCCGCCAGGGGAAGCGGGAGATTTTCTACGAGCAGTACTTC
TRBV28,TRBD1,-,TRBJ1-2,CASSLGQGGGYGYTF,TGTGCCAGCAGTCTGGGACAGGGCGGAGGCTATGGCTACACCTTC
TRBV28,TRBD1,-,TRBJ2-7,CASRGQVASYEQYF,TGTGCCAGCAGGGGACAGGTTGCCTCCTACGAGCAGTACTTC
TRBV24-1,-,-,TRBJ1-2,CATSDSPTGYGYTF,TGTGCCACCAGTGATAGCCCTACAGGCTATGGCTACACCTTC
TRBV7-6,-,-,TRBJ2-2,CASSLSGYTGELFF,TGTGCCAGCAGCCTAAGCGGGTACACCGGGGAGCTGTTTTTT
TRBV5-1,-,once,TRBJ1-5,CASSLEGHSNQPQHF,TGCGCCAGCAGCTTGGAAGGACATAGCAATCAGCCCCAGCATTTT
TRBV19,TRBD1,few,TRBJ1-5,CASSIEQGMSNQPQHF,TGTGCCAGTAGTATAGAACAGGGGATGAGCAATCAGCCCCAGCATTTT
TRBV27,TRBD1,-,TRBJ2-6,CASGTVGHSGANVLTF,TGTGCCAGCGGGACAGTGGGCCACTCTGGGGCCAACGTCCTGACTTTC
TRBV6-5,-,-,TRBJ1-4,CASSYQGQGNEKLFF,TGTGCCAGCAGTTATCAAGGGCAGGGTAATGAAAAACTGTTTTTT
TRBV2,-,-,TRBJ1-5,CASSAYSINQPQHF,TGTGCCAGCAGTGCGTATAGCATTAATCAGCCCCAGCATTTT
TRBV5-1,-,-,TRBJ2-7,CASSSHSSYEQYF,TGCGCCAGCAGCTCGCACAGCTCCTACGAGCAGTACTTC
TRBV18,TRBD1,-,TRBJ2-7,CASSPQAGTGIHEQYF,TGTGCCAGCTCACCCCAGGCCGGGACAGGGATCCACGAGCAGTACTTC
TRBV5-1,TRBD2,-,TRBJ2-7,CASSLASGYEQYF,TGCGCCAGCAGCTTGGCTAGCGGTTACGAGCAGTACTTC
TRBV7-9,TRBD1,-,TRBJ2-7,CASSLGGTGAAEQYF,TGTGCCAGCAGCTTAGGAGGGACAGGGGCCGCCGAGCAGTACTTC
TRBV6-4,-,-,TRBJ2-6,CASQRVPGANVLTF,TGTGCCAGCCAAAGAGTCCCTGGGGCCAACGTCCTGACTTTC
TRBV7-7,-,-,TRBJ2-2,CASSLALQGGGELFF,TGTGCTAGCAGCTTAGCGCTACAGGGCGGCGGGGAGCTGTTTTTT
TRBV28,TRBD2,-,TRBJ2-2,CASRASSGSGNTGELFF,TGTGCCAGCAGAGCTTCTAGCGGGAGTGGCAACACCGGGGAGCTGTTTTTT
TRBV14,-,-,TRBJ2-5,CASSRRGGSQETQYF,TGTGCCAGCAGCCGAAGGGGGGGCAGCCAAGAGACCCAGTACTTC
TRBV29-1,-,-,TRBJ1-3,CSAVGHYSGNTIYF,TGCAGCGCCGTGGGACACTACTCTGGAAACACCATATATTTT
TRBV5-4,TRBD2,-,TRBJ2-7,CASSDGLANEQYF,TGTGCCAGCAGCGACGGACTAGCCAACGAGCAGTACTTC